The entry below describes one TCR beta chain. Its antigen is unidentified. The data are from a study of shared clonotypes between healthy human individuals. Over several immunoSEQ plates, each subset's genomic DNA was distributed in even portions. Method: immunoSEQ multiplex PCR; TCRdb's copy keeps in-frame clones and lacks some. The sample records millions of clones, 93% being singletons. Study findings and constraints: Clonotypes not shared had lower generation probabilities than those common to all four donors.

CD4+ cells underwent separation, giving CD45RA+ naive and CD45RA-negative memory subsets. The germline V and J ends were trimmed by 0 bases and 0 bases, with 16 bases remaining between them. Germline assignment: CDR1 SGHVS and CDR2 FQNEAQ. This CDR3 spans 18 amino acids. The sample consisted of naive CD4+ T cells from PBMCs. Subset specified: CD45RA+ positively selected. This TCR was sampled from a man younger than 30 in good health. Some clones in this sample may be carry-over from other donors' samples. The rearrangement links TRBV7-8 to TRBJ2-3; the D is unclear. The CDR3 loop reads CASSLATAAPISTDTQYF. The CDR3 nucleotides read TGTGCCAGCAGCTTAGCTACCGCGGCACCCATCAGCACAGATACGCAGTATTTT.